The 30 T cell receptor beta chains listed next were all sequenced from one sample in a study of blood T cell repertoires in COVID-19. Clones were read by immunoSEQ multiplex PCR, and TCRdb kept only the in-frame ones, dropping some. The data contain some 340,000 clones, around 83% of them singletons. Input material: peripheral blood. All receptors come from a man aged 25 to 40 with active or convalescent COVID-19.

The CDR3 coding sequence is TGTGCCAGCAGCCCCGGTAGCGGGAGCTCCTACGAGCAGTACTTC. It encodes CASSPGSGSSYEQYF. J is TRBJ2-7 and V is TRBV11-3; 9 bases are shared with TRBD2. V shed 5 bases, J shed 0 bases, and the junction held 5 bases outside the gene matches. The CDR3 runs to 15 residues. Germline CDR1 reads SGHNT; CDR2 reads YENEEA.

The rearrangement links TRBV18 to TRBJ2-1; 7 bases line up with TRBD2. CDR3 length: 15 amino acids. V lost 6 bases to trimming and J lost 8 bases; unmatched junction nucleotides: 13. Germline CDR1 is KGHSH and CDR2 is LQKENI. The CDR3 nucleotides read TGTGCCAGCTCCCGTAGCGGGCCCCCATCCGATGAGCAGTTCTTC. Its protein is CASSRSGPPSDEQFF.

This clone was seen only once. The V gene is TRBV5-4, the J gene TRBJ2-2; 13 bases are shared with TRBD2. V was clipped by 0 bases and J by 6 bases; unmatched bases: 5. The germline V gene encodes CDR1 SGHNT and CDR2 YYREEE (reference sequence). This CDR3 spans 17 amino acids. The CDR3 sequence: CASSLGTSGRFAGELFF. In DNA, the CDR3 is TGTGCCAGCAGCTTGGGGACTAGCGGGAGATTCGCCGGGGAGCTGTTTTTT.

The chain carries TRBV27 and TRBJ1-6, with TRBD1 matching 11 bases. The CDR3 is 14 residues long. With 6 bases clipped from V and 10 bases from J, the junction kept 5 bases outside the gene matches. Germline assignment: CDR1 MNHEY and CDR2 SMNVEV (reference sequence). The CDR3 is CASSLDRGRSPLHF. CDR3 bases: TGTGCCAGCAGCCTGGACAGGGGGCGATCACCCCTCCACTTT.

The chain uses TRBV24-1 and TRBJ2-4; TRBD2 matches 7 bases. CDR1 and CDR2 (germline): KGHDR, SFDVKD. The CDR3 has 14 amino acids. Unmatched junction bases numbered 2, after V lost 6 bases and J lost 1 base. The CDR3, as DNA: TGTGCCACCAGTAGCGGGAAGGCCAAAAACATTCAGTACTTC. It encodes CATSSGKAKNIQYF.

This rearrangement joins TRBV7-7 to TRBJ2-5; the match to TRBD2 covers 9 bases. V lost 6 bases to trimming and J lost 4 bases; unmatched junction nucleotides: 9. The CDR3 loop spans 15 amino acids. The V gene's germline CDR1 is SSHAT and CDR2 FNYEAQ (reference sequence). The CDR3 DNA reads as TGTGCCAGCAGTCCCGTCGGGACTAGCAGAGAGACCCAGTACTTC. Its protein product is CASSPVGTSRETQYF.

The genes are TRBV24-1 and TRBJ2-1, with 12 bases identical to TRBD2. The V and J ends lost 1 base and 7 bases, in that order; junction bases with no gene match: 7. The germline gives CDR1 KGHDR, CDR2 SFDVKD. The CDR3 length is 17 residues. The CDR3 sequence: CATSDFPSGRARNEQFF. CDR3 DNA: TGTGCCACCAGTGATTTTCCTAGCGGGAGGGCCAGGAATGAGCAGTTCTTC.

To note about this clone: An end of the junction differs from the germline gene, which may be a read error. The chain links TRBV6-2 or TRBV6-3 to TRBJ2-3, with D perhaps TRBD1 (5 bases). This CDR3 region has 13 residues. CDR1 and CDR2 from the germline V gene are MNHEY and SVGEGT. The CDR3 loop reads CATSGAVRDTQYF. The CDR3 DNA reads TGTGCCACCAGTGGGGCGGTAAGAGATACGCAGTATTTT.

The V and J genes are TRBV6-2 or TRBV6-3 and TRBJ2-3; 7 nucleotides line up with TRBD2. This CDR3 has 15 residues. V lost 6 bases, J lost 6 bases, and 12 bases stayed unmatched. Germline loops: CDR1 MNHEY, CDR2 SVGEGT. CDR3 sequence: CASSAPGGPGDTQYF. The CDR3 DNA reads TGTGCCAGCAGCGCCCCGGGAGGCCCGGGGGATACGCAGTATTTT.

This rearrangement joins TRBV9 to TRBJ2-6, with TRBD2 identical over 7 bases. The CDR3 totals 18 residues. Germline V lookup: CDR1 SGDLS, CDR2 YYNGEE. The trim removed 0 bases at V and 0 bases at J, leaving 6 bases unmatched. The CDR3 is CASSVEPSGPSGANVLTF. The CDR3, as DNA: TGTGCCAGCAGCGTAGAACCTAGCGGCCCCTCTGGGGCCAACGTCCTGACTTTC.

The V gene is TRBV7-2, the J gene TRBJ2-3, with no clear D. CDR1 and CDR2 (germline): SGHTA, FQGNSA. This CDR3 is 13 amino acids long. V was trimmed by 5 bases and J by 1 base, leaving 7 bases between them. CDR3 amino acids: CASSTTGTDTQYF. DNA for the CDR3: TGTGCCAGCAGCACGACTGGCACAGATACGCAGTATTTT.

V and J are TRBV2 and TRBJ1-2; D ambiguous. The V gene lost 2 bases and the J gene lost 10 bases, with 17 bases spanning the gap. The CDR3 sequence is 14 residues long. Looked up from germline, CDR1 is SNHLY and CDR2 is FYNNEI. CDR3 in DNA: TGTGCCAGCAGTGAAAGTCAGGCCTCCCTCCACTACACCTTC. Amino acid sequence: CASSESQASLHYTF.

This chain connects TRBV21-1 to TRBJ2-3; the table names TRBD2, a call not compared with the DNA. TRBV21-1 is described as a pseudogene. The CDR3 length is 17 residues. CDR3 loop: CASSDPGNFNPPDTQYF. The CDR3 DNA follows: TGTGCCAGCAGCGATCCGGGAAATTTCAACCCGCCGGATACGCAGTATTTT.

Notes on this clone: The junction departs from germline at one end; a sequencing error may be responsible. The rearrangement joins TRBV9 to TRBJ1-5, with 8 bases lining up with TRBD1. Per the germline V gene, CDR1 is SGDLS and CDR2 is YYNGEE. This CDR3 spans 17 amino acids. Here the CDR3 reads CARSVGGGQGANQPQHF. The CDR3 bases are TGTGCCCGCAGCGTAGGGGGTGGGCAGGGGGCAAATCAGCCCCAGCATTTT.

The chain links TRBV19 to TRBJ1-1; perhaps TRBD1 as D (6 bases). Per germline, CDR1 LNHDA and CDR2 SQIVND (reference sequence). V was clipped by 6 bases and J by 3 bases, with 14 bases between them. This CDR3 is built from 14 residues. CDR3 loop: CASRRQGRDTEAFF. DNA of the CDR3: TGTGCCAGTAGGCGGCAGGGGCGCGACACTGAAGCTTTCTTT. Full variable domain (outside the CDR3, taken from reference TRBV19 and TRBJ1-1): DGGITQSPKYLFRKEGQNVTLSCEQNLNHDAMYWYRQDPGQGLRLIYYSQIVNDFQKGDIAEGYSVSREKKESFPLTVTSAQKNPTAFYLCASRRQGRDTEAFFGQGTRLTVV.

V and J are TRBV14 and TRBJ2-5, with 7 bases lining up with TRBD1. The CDR3 contains 14 residues. V lost 4 bases and J lost 5; bases outside the gene matches: 7. Germline V gene data show CDR1 as SGHDN and CDR2 as FVKESK. The CDR3 region is CASSRDSLTETQYF. Here the CDR3 DNA reads TGTGCCAGCAGCCGGGACAGTTTAACGGAGACCCAGTACTTC.

The chain has TRBV30 and TRBJ2-2; 8 bases are shared with TRBD2. With 8 bases clipped from V and 2 bases from J, the junction kept 4 bases outside the gene matches. Germline CDR1 is GTSNPN and CDR2 is SVGIG (reference sequence). The CDR3 is 13 residues long. The DNA for the CDR3 is TGTGCCCGGACTAGCCTAAACACCGGGGAGCTGTTTTTT. This translates into CARTSLNTGELFF. Variable domain in full (rest from reference TRBV30 and TRBJ2-2): SQTIHQWPATLVQPVGSPLSLECTVEGTSNPNLYWYRQAAGRGLQLLFYSVGIGQISSEVPQNLSASRPQDRQFILSSKKLLLSDSGFYLCARTSLNTGELFFGEGSRLTVL.

To note about this clone: Other DNA sequences from this sample encode an identical CDR3 as well. The chain joins TRBV7-2 to TRBJ1-2; D remains ambiguous. Deletions cut 5 bases from V and 2 bases from J, with 12 bases between. Germline CDR1 and CDR2: SGHTA and FQGNSA. CDR3 length: 14 residues. The CDR3 protein is CASSLPQVNYGYTF. The CDR3 DNA reads as TGTGCCAGCAGCCTACCCCAAGTCAACTATGGCTACACCTTC.

The J gene is TRBJ1-2, the V gene TRBV28, with D maybe TRBD1 (6 bases). V lost 10 bases to trimming and J lost 2 bases, with 26 bases between them. There are 17 residues in the CDR3. Germline V gene data show CDR1 as MDHEN and CDR2 as SYDVKM. The CDR3 DNA reads as TGTGCCACCTCCCTTAGTGATTCTCTTGGACAGAACTATGGCTACACCTTC. This sequence encodes CATSLSDSLGQNYGYTF.

The V and J genes are TRBV29-1 and TRBJ2-7; the match to TRBD1 covers 8 bases. Germline lookup yields CDR1 SQVTM and CDR2 ANQGSEA. V dropped 6 bases and J dropped 5; count of bases not matched to a gene: 6. This CDR3 comprises 12 residues. CDR3 protein: CSVSGQANEQYF. CDR3 DNA: TGCAGCGTCTCGGGACAGGCGAACGAGCAGTACTTC.

The chain has TRBV11-2 and TRBJ1-1, with a weak D call TRBD1 (6 bases). CDR3 length: 15 amino acids. CDR1 and CDR2 (germline): SGHAT, FQNNGV. V lost 5 bases to trimming and J lost 4 bases, with 17 bases between them. The CDR3, as DNA: TGTGCCAGCAGCCCCAGGACAGACGGAAGCACTGAAGCTTTCTTT. This translates into CASSPRTDGSTEAFF.

V gene TRBV19 combines with J gene TRBJ2-3, with 10 bases fitting TRBD2. Germline V gene lookup returns CDR1 LNHDA and CDR2 SQIVND (reference sequence). CDR3 length equals 14 residues. V was pared by 7 bases and J by 6 bases, with 7 bases of the junction left unmatched. The CDR3, as DNA: TGTGCCAGTAAAAGCGGGAGGGCCCTTGATACGCAGTATTTT. Its protein is CASKSGRALDTQYF. Looking up the rest from reference TRBV19 and TRBJ2-3 gives the full variable domain: DGGITQSPKYLFRKEGQNVTLSCEQNLNHDAMYWYRQDPGQGLRLIYYSQIVNDFQKGDIAEGYSVSREKKESFPLTVTSAQKNPTAFYLCASKSGRALDTQYFGPGTRLTVL.

J is TRBJ2-7 and V is TRBV11-1, with TRBD1 as a possible D gene (7 bases). V was shortened by 5 bases and J by 6 bases, with 20 bases between the two germline ends. The CDR3 runs 15 residues. The germline CDR1 and CDR2 sequences are SGHAT and FQDESV (reference sequence). The CDR3 DNA reads TGTGCCAGCAGCCGTGGTAGTAACAGGGGAGGCGAGCAGTACTTC. Translated, it gives CASSRGSNRGGEQYF. Complete variable domain (other parts from reference TRBV11-1 and TRBJ2-7): EAEVAQSPRYKITEKSQAVAFWCDPISGHATLYWYRQILGQGPELLVQFQDESVVDDSQLPKDRFSAERLKGVDSTLKIQPAELGDSAMYLCASSRGSNRGGEQYFGPGTRLTVT.

The chain recombines TRBV20-1 with TRBJ2-3; the D gene is possibly TRBD2 (6 bases). Germline V gene data show CDR1 as DFQATT and CDR2 as SNEGSKA (reference sequence). CDR3 length equals 15 residues. Trimming cost V 3 bases and J 2 bases, with 15 bases left between them. Written as DNA, the CDR3 is TGCAGTGCTAGTCAGAGTAGCGGAACCACAGATACGCAGTATTTT. This encodes CSASQSSGTTDTQYF.

This clone was recorded only once. V and J are TRBV29-1 and TRBJ1-1; TRBD1 agrees at 7 bases. In germline, CDR1 is SQVTM, CDR2 ANQGSEA. There are 13 residues in the CDR3. J lost 11 bases, V lost 0 bases, and 9 bases had no gene match. The CDR3 DNA sequence: TGCAGCGTTGAAGATGACAGGGTTAAGGGTGCTTTCTTT. Amino acids: CSVEDDRVKGAFF.

The chain employs TRBV4-1 and TRBJ2-1; 14 bases are shared with TRBD2. Germline V gene lookup returns CDR1 MGHRA and CDR2 YSYEKL. The CDR3 is 17 amino acids. With 1 base clipped from V and 7 bases from J, the junction kept 6 bases outside the gene matches. CDR3 nucleotide sequence: TGCGCCAGCAGCCAAGCCGTGACTAGCGGGAGGGGAAATGAGCAGTTCTTC. Amino acid sequence: CASSQAVTSGRGNEQFF.

This clone was seen only a few times. The V gene is TRBV7-2, the J gene TRBJ2-1, with D possibly being TRBD2 (5 bases). Germline V gene data show CDR1 as SGHTA and CDR2 as FQGNSA. The CDR3 contains 14 residues. Trimming left V 7 bases short and J 5 bases short, with 15 bases between. In nucleotides, the CDR3 is TGTGCCAGCAACGGACTTCGGCGTAACAATGAGCAGTTCTTC. This gives the protein CASNGLRRNNEQFF.

The chain has TRBV9 and TRBJ1-3; a weak D match, TRBD1 (6 bases). The V end was cut by 4 bases, the J end by 0 bases, with 11 bases between. The CDR3 loop spans 15 amino acids. The V gene's germline CDR1 is SGDLS and CDR2 YYNGEE. Here the CDR3 reads CASSIRQDSGNTIYF. In DNA, the CDR3 is TGTGCCAGCAGCATTCGACAGGACTCTGGAAACACCATATATTTT.

The genes are TRBV7-2 and TRBJ1-5; D not certain. This CDR3 comprises 12 residues. CDR1 SGHTA and CDR2 FQGNSA come from the germline V gene. The V gene lost 3 bases and the J gene lost 7 bases, with 7 bases spanning the gap. CDR3 loop: CASSFGEQPQHF. CDR3 nucleotide sequence: TGTGCCAGCAGCTTCGGGGAGCAGCCCCAGCATTTT.

The gene calls are TRBV29-1 and TRBJ1-2, with D possibly being TRBD1 (6 bases). This CDR3 comprises 15 residues. Germline CDR1 SQVTM, CDR2 ANQGSEA. Trimming stripped 2 bases from V and 4 bases from J, with 17 bases between. The CDR3 reads CSVELGGAGSYGYTF. CDR3 sequence (DNA): TGCAGCGTTGAACTGGGGGGGGCTGGATCCTATGGCTACACCTTC.